The T cell receptor (beta chain) described here comes from a study of human T cells and chemical hapten exposure. On the study more broadly: Donors were sensitized with 2% DPC on the upper inner arm.

Documented time point: patch test 2, 6 weeks after DPC sensitization. Treatment here: therapeutic diphenylcyclopropenone sensitization with weekly scalp DPC. Trimming removed 5 bases at V and 5 bases at J, with 10 bases between. Germline loops: CDR1 SGHTA, CDR2 FQGNSA. This CDR3 spans 14 amino acids. Study-level results: TCRs whose frequency exceeded 1 in 1000 remained the same following DPC sensitization.

TCRdb re-called the RACE reads through MiXCR, storing one row per CDR3 protein. The repertoire holds 95,000 or so distinct CDR3 sequences, with about an eighth as singletons. This clonotype was found many times. The antigen remains undetermined. The starting material was whole blood, obtained in connection with sensitization to the hapten diphenylcyclopropenone (DPC). The sequence came from a woman between 40 and 50 years old with alopecia areata. Some clones in this sample may be carry-over from other donors' samples. J is TRBJ1-6 and V is TRBV7-2; D is ambiguous. CDR3 sequence reads: CASSHTPDNSPLHF. CDR3 nucleotide sequence: TGTGCCAGCAGCCACACCCCAGATAATTCACCCCTCCACTTT.